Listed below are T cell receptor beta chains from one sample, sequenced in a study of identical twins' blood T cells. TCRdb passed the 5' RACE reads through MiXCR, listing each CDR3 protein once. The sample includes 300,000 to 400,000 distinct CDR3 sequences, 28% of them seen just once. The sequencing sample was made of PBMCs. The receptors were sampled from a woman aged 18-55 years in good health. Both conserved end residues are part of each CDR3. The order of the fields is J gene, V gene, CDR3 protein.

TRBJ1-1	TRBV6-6	CASSSLQGAGTEAFF
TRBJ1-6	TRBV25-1	CASSSGRTGGSPLHF
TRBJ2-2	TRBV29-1	CSARGTSGTGEVFF
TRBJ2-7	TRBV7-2	CASSLGQRDGQYF
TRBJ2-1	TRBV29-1	CSVVWAIINEQFF
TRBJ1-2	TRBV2	CASSDSGVNGYTF
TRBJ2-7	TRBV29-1	CSVSQSSYEQYF
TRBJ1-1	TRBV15	CATSRDFAIYGAFF
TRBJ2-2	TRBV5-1	CVSSFPAVTLTGELFF
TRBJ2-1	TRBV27	CASISRRGNEQFF
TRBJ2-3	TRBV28	CASSFRLGRAGDTQYF
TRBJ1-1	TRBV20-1	CSARTGTGAEAFF
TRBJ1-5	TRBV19	CASSIDPPGNQPQHF
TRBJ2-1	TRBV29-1	CSVGRVDNEQFF
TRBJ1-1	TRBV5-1	CASKLRQGDTEAFF
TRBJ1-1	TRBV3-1	CASSLEGARGEAFF
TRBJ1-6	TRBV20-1	CSARPKTESSYNSPLHF
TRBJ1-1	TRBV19	CASSPGHQGTEAFF
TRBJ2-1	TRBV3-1	CASSQNGTIRGANEQLF
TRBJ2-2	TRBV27	CASSFTSGRSTGELFF
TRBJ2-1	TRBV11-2	CASSSLDSPHNEHFF
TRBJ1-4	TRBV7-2	CVSSLVGTASEKLFF
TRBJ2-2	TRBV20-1	CSARDLASGSNTGELFF
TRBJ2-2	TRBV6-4	CASSRDPSGGLNTGELFF